This T cell receptor beta chain was recovered during a study of blood T cell repertoires in COVID-19. Study at large: Donors in the United States, Italy and Spain gave samples during acute or convalescent COVID-19. T cells, B-cell-depleted T cells, or PBMCs supplied cDNA or gDNA.

Authors' data handling: Nucleated cell number was recorded as an estimate derived from reference gene primer amplification. Profiled with immunoSEQ multiplex PCR; TCRdb holds only in-frame clones, not every one. V, J and clone size reflect that table, while D and trimming were determined from the DNA. The sample holds fewer than 700,000 clones, about 89% seen once. The germline V gene encodes CDR1 LGHDT and CDR2 YNNKEL (reference sequence). This CDR3 contains 14 residues. V lost 11 bases and J lost 0, with 14 bases in between. V gene TRBV3-1 (or the pseudogene TRBV3-2) combines with J gene TRBJ1-3; possible D gene TRBD1, 5 bases. The receptor comes from a woman aged 45-65 years with COVID-19, enrolled during active disease. Specimen: peripheral blood. The CDR3 sequence is CASQGTASGNTIYF. The CDR3 bases are TGTGCCTCCCAGGGTACAGCCTCTGGAAACACCATATATTTT.